This T cell receptor (beta chain) is drawn from a study of shared T cell receptors in the human thymus. Clones were sequenced by immunoSEQ multiplex PCR, and TCRdb holds only the in-frame ones, with some missing. This sample has about 380,000 clones, with about 95% found just once. The CDR3 is 14 residues long. Deletions cut 7 bases from V and 2 bases from J, with 14 bases between. Germline V gene sequence: CDR1 SGHTA, CDR2 FQGTGA. The chain joins TRBV7-3 to TRBJ1-1, with a possible D match to TRBD1 (5 bases). The sequencing input was thymocytes. The TCR originated in a human donor. DNA of the CDR3: TGTGCCAGCACCCCCGGGGGAGCTAACACTGAAGCTTTCTTT. This sequence encodes CASTPGGANTEAFF.